This is a list of T cell receptor beta chains from one sample in a study of blood T cell repertoires in COVID-19. TCRdb's table, derived via immunoSEQ multiplex PCR, lists solely in-frame clones and lacks some. The sample carries some 100,000 clones, approximately 92% recorded once. Material: peripheral blood. The receptors derive from a man over 45 with active COVID-19. Both conserved end residues are part of each CDR3.

CDR3 protein: CASAARGRNQPQHF
J gene: TRBJ1-5
V gene: TRBV19

CDR3 protein: CASSSRGRAEAFF
J gene: TRBJ1-1
V gene: TRBV5-1

CDR3 protein: CASSPLSGAGANVLTF
J gene: TRBJ2-6
V gene: TRBV5-1

CDR3 protein: CATSDSTVYEQFF
J gene: TRBJ2-1
V gene: TRBV24-1

CDR3 protein: CAWGQGVRETQYF
J gene: TRBJ2-5
V gene: TRBV30

CDR3 protein: CASSRRGSGNTIYF
J gene: TRBJ1-3
V gene: TRBV13

CDR3 protein: CASSSAGTGGYTGELFF
J gene: TRBJ2-2
V gene: TRBV7-7

CDR3 protein: CASRPTGGSSGYTF
J gene: TRBJ1-2
V gene: TRBV5-4

CDR3 protein: CASSLLAQGQPQHF
J gene: TRBJ1-5
V gene: TRBV28

CDR3 protein: CASRGTDDSYEQYF
J gene: TRBJ2-7
V gene: TRBV28

CDR3 protein: CASCPRQVTYEQYF
J gene: TRBJ2-7
V gene: TRBV2

CDR3 protein: CAWSVRGLAGSYEQYF
J gene: TRBJ2-7
V gene: TRBV30

CDR3 protein: CASSLTGGTEAFF
J gene: TRBJ1-1
V gene: TRBV28

CDR3 protein: CASSLRNNEQFF
J gene: TRBJ2-1
V gene: TRBV5-8

CDR3 protein: CAISGTGQGTQYF
J gene: TRBJ2-5
V gene: TRBV10-3

CDR3 protein: CASSKAGGSLAPYNEQFF
J gene: TRBJ2-1
V gene: TRBV19

CDR3 protein: CASSWESGRGFDEQFF
J gene: TRBJ2-1
V gene: TRBV5-1

CDR3 protein: CASSLSSQGHVKNIQYF
J gene: TRBJ2-4
V gene: TRBV7-2